A single sample gave rise to the 9 T cell receptor beta chains below, sequenced in a study of shared clonotypes between healthy human individuals. TCRdb keeps only in-frame clones here, not all; method: immunoSEQ multiplex PCR. In the table there are some 1 million clones, under 80% of which are singletons. Sequencing input: memory CD4+ T cells sorted from blood. As to subset: CD45RA-negative fraction. Receptor source: a man aged 18 to 35 in good health.

The V and J genes are TRBV14 and TRBJ2-1, with 7 bases matching TRBD1. Germline V gene sequence: CDR1 SGHDN, CDR2 FVKESK. The CDR3 has 18 amino acids. Germline trimming cut 4 bases from V and 0 bases from J; bases unmatched to any gene: 12. The CDR3 nucleotides read TGTGCCAGCAGCCCCTCCCCGATACAGGGGAGCTCCTACAATGAGCAGTTCTTC. Its translation is CASSPSPIQGSSYNEQFF.

The chain combines TRBV7-9 with TRBJ2-7, with 7 bases aligning to TRBD2. The CDR3 is 13 amino acids. V dropped 1 base and J dropped 6; count of bases not matched to a gene: 3. Germline V CDR1 and CDR2: SEHNR, FQNEAQ (reference sequence). The CDR3 nucleotides read TGTGCCAGCAGCTTAGTTTGGGGGGGCGAGCAGTACTTC. As protein: CASSLVWGGEQYF.

CDR3 nucleotides: TGCGCCAGCAGTGGGGTACAGGGTGAGCCTGGAAACACCATATATTTT. Translated: CASSGVQGEPGNTIYF. The V call is TRBV10-2, the J call TRBJ1-3; a possible D gene is TRBD1 (6 bases). From germline, CDR1 is WSHSY and CDR2 SAAADI. Trimming removed 4 bases from V and 2 bases from J, with 15 bases in between. The CDR3 has 16 amino acids.

This chain uses TRBV23-1 with TRBJ1-6; D gene unclear. TRBV23-1 is assigned to the ORF class and has an uncertain function. Trimming cost V 6 bases and J 7 bases, with 7 bases left between them. The CDR3 runs to 12 residues. DNA for the CDR3: TGCGCCAGCAGCCGCGACAATTCACCCCTCCACTTT. Its translation is CASSRDNSPLHF.

This chain joins TRBV19 and TRBJ1-1, with D maybe TRBD1 (5 bases). The germline gives CDR1 LNHDA, CDR2 SQIVND (reference sequence). This CDR3 region has 14 residues. Trimming cost V 7 bases and J 1 base, with 13 bases left between them. The CDR3 bases are TGTGCCAGTATCTCGACAGACCGGAACACTGAAGCTTTCTTT. This gives the protein CASISTDRNTEAFF.

The genes are TRBV5-4 and TRBJ2-5; no clear D. V lost 4 bases and J 8 bases, leaving 12 bases between the germline ends. The CDR3 is 12 residues long. CDR1 is SGHNT and CDR2 is YYREEE in the germline V gene (reference sequence). The CDR3 loop is CASSAQNATQYF. The CDR3 DNA sequence: TGTGCCAGCAGCGCGCAGAATGCCACCCAGTACTTC.

This clone was recorded many times. The V call is TRBV5-5, the J call TRBJ1-3; TRBD1 is a possible D gene (5 bases). This CDR3 is built from 14 residues. V was pared by 0 bases and J by 8 bases, with 12 bases between. Germline lookup yields CDR1 SGHKS and CDR2 YYEKEE (reference sequence). This chain's CDR3 is CASSLGGEGDTIYF. The CDR3 coding sequence is TGTGCCAGCAGCTTGGGCGGGGAAGGGGACACCATATATTTT.

J is TRBJ1-3 and V is TRBV7-9; D not resolved. Germline CDR1 and CDR2: SEHNR and FQNEAQ (reference sequence). Trimming shortened V by 6 bases and J by 1 base, and 13 bases separated the two germline ends. The CDR3 spans 15 residues. The CDR3 DNA follows: TGTGCCAGCAGGTCGGAGGGTTTGTCTGGAAACACCATATATTTT. Encoded protein: CASRSEGLSGNTIYF.

As DNA, the CDR3 is TGTGCCAGCAGCGTAGCCCCGCCCAGGGAGTACTCTGGAAACACCATATATTTT. Its translation: CASSVAPPREYSGNTIYF. This rearrangement joins TRBV9 to TRBJ1-3; possible D gene TRBD1, 5 bases. Germline values: CDR1 SGDLS, CDR2 YYNGEE. Trimming removed 0 bases from V and 0 bases from J, with 16 bases in between. The CDR3 covers 18 residues.